This T cell receptor beta chain was identified in a study of blood T cell repertoires in COVID-19. Whole-study context: The cDNA or gDNA used as material had been derived from T cells, B-cell-depleted T cells, or PBMCs.

Method: immunoSEQ multiplex PCR; TCRdb's copy keeps in-frame clones and lacks some. Among about 140,000 clones listed, approximately 86% were seen once. The CDR3 consists of 8 residues. V was pared by 11 bases and J by 16 bases, with 12 bases between. The germline V gene encodes CDR1 LNHDA and CDR2 SQIVND (reference sequence). This chain uses TRBV19 with TRBJ2-1, with D tentatively TRBD2 (6 bases). This receptor was taken from a woman between 50 and 59 years old with acute or convalescent COVID-19. Sequencing used peripheral blood. DNA of the CDR3: TGTGCCGCAGGGAGGTGTTTCTTC. Its protein is CAAGRCFF.